The entry that follows covers one T cell receptor beta chain sequence. This entry is derived from a study of blood T cell repertoires in COVID-19. Study in general: T cells, B-cell-depleted T cells, or PBMCs supplied cDNA or gDNA.

The CDR3 has 14 residues. The V gene's germline CDR1 is SGHDT and CDR2 YYEEEE. V was pared by 5 bases and J by 2 bases, with 12 bases between. Methods used by the authors: Reference gene primer amplification in the assay estimated nucleated cell counts. The method was immunoSEQ multiplex PCR; TCRdb's version includes in-frame clones alone and lacks a portion of them. From that table come the V and J calls and clone size; the DNA was used to work out D and trimming. The sample has over 150,000 clones; 70% to 90% are singletons. The sample comprised peripheral blood. The TCR comes from a man aged 45-65 years with active or convalescent COVID-19. The V call is TRBV5-6, the J call TRBJ2-3; D remains ambiguous. CDR3 in DNA: TGTGCCAGCAGTTTTAGCAGTTACACAGATACGCAGTATTTT. It yields the protein CASSFSSYTDTQYF.